This T cell receptor (beta chain) was found in a study of chemoradiotherapy in HPV16-positive cancers. Study-wide results and caveats: During treatment, candidate HPV-specific clones and E7-related motifs expanded in tumor.

This CDR3 is 16 amino acids long. In germline, CDR1 is MDHEN, CDR2 SYDVKM. V gave up 7 bases and J gave up 0 bases, with 16 bases separating them. As regards this clone: Its antigen is not identified.

TCRdb's copy holds only in-frame clones and misses some; the assay was immunoSEQ multiplex PCR. The repertoire holds 8,400 or so clones, with roughly 76% as singletons. This material was obtained from a patient who underwent chemoradiotherapy. This chain uses TRBV28 with TRBJ1-3, with unresolved D. This TCR derives from a human donor with HPV-associated anogenital cancer. As DNA, the CDR3 is TGTGCCAGCACCGAAAGGAGACCGATCTCTGGAAACACCATATATTTT. It codes for CASTERRPISGNTIYF.